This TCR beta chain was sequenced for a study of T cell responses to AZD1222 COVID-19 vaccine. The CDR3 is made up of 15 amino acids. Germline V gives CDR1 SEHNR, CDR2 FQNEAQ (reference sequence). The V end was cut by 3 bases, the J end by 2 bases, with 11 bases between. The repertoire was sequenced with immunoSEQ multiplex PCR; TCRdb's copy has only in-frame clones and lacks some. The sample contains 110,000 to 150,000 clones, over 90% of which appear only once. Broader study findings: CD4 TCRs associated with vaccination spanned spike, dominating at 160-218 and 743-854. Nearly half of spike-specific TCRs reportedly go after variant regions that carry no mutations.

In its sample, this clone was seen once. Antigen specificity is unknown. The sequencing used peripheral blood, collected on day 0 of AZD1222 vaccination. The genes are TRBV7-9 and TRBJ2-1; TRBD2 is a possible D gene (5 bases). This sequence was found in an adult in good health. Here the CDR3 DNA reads TGTGCCAGCAGCTTGGGGAGCGGACCCTACAATGAGCAGTTCTTC. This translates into CASSLGSGPYNEQFF. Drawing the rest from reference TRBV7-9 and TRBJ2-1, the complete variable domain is DTGVSQNPRHKITKRGQNVTFRCDPISEHNRLYWYRQTLGQGPEFLTYFQNEAQLEKSRLLSDRFSAERPKGSFSTLEIQRTEQGDSAMYLCASSLGSGPYNEQFFGPGTRLTVL.